This T cell receptor beta chain appears in the sequencing data of a study of cytomegalovirus exposure and HLA in healthy donors. The CDR3 runs 15 residues. Deletions cut 5 bases from V and 5 bases from J, with 18 bases between. Germline CDR1 SGHAT, CDR2 FQNNGV. About this clone itself: Its matching antigen is unknown.

Study-wide results and limits: In a later analysis, HLA-C alleles had the fewest associated TCRs, DRB1 alleles the most.

A multiplex PCR was run with 60 Vbeta primers and 13 Jbeta primers. TCRdb's copy holds only in-frame clones and misses some; the assay was immunoSEQ multiplex PCR. The data hold under 200,000 clones, with roughly 80% observed a single time. The V and J genes are TRBV11-2 and TRBJ1-1; D may be TRBD1 (6 bases). The sequenced sample consisted of PBMCs. The sequence derives from a woman aged 18-29 years in good health and CMV-seronegative. CDR3 sequence (DNA): TGTGCCAGCAGCCCCATTATTGGGGGCCGAACTGAAGCTTTCTTT. Protein: CASSPIIGGRTEAFF.